Listed here is a single T cell receptor beta chain. Antigen specificity is unknown. The junction shows a germline mismatch at one end, possibly a read error. This sample was taken from a study of tumor-infiltrating lymphocytes in primary liver carcinoma. Study background: Measuring about 4.2 to 10 cm across, the tumors were staged as T1-T3 N0M0. Points from the study as a whole: Only about 7.5-25% of top clones were detected in all five tumor regions.

Germline V gene data show CDR1 as MNHEY and CDR2 as SVGAGI. The CDR3 sequence is 14 residues long. For each extraction, RNA and DNA were obtained together from about 21-30 mg of unsorted bulk tissue. Over 85% viable tumor cells were present in every tumor sample. TCR beta cDNA was prepared out of around 460 ng total RNA by means of a constant-region primer. Three nested multiplex PCR rounds, a slightly modified ARM-PCR, produced the libraries for TCR beta. TRBV1-TRBV30 forward and Cbeta reverse primers drove the first two roughly 10-cycle rounds. TCRdb reprocessed the multiplex PCR reads with MiXCR, giving one entry per CDR3 protein. The sample has about 26,000 distinct CDR3 sequences, around 84% seen once.

The TCR originated in a man in his forties with primary liver carcinoma and hepatitis B virus infection. The V gene is TRBV6-5, the J gene TRBJ2-7; D not certain. Sequenced sample: liver tumor tissue from sampling region 3. As to subset: tumor region T3, left-lateral pole. The CDR3 DNA reads as TGTGCCAGCAGTACCCGGAACAAGTCCTACGAACAGTACTTC. It is translated as CASSTRNKSYEQYF.